Here is one T cell receptor beta chain with its context. How the authors handled the data: Reference gene primer amplification yielded estimated nucleated cell counts. TCRdb keeps only in-frame clones here, not all; method: immunoSEQ multiplex PCR. The V and J calls and the clone size are those of that table, but D and trimming were determined from the DNA. The sample has around 300,000 clones; 90% are singletons. The data originate from a study of blood T cell repertoires in COVID-19. Participants were placed into cohorts based on the clinical history they reported. Germline CDR1 is WSHSY and CDR2 is SAAADI. The CDR3 length is 13 residues. The ends were cut back, 7 bases at V and 0 bases at J, with 9 bases in the middle.

The receptor's source is a woman between 18 and 29 years old with acute COVID-19. Sequencing input: PBMCs or T cells enriched from blood (not recorded which). This chain connects TRBV10-2 to TRBJ1-1; D is unresolved. CDR3 loop: CASTGSVNTEAFF. The CDR3 DNA follows: TGCGCCAGCACCGGGTCCGTGAACACTGAAGCTTTCTTT.